This T cell receptor (beta chain) stems from a study of shared clonotypes between healthy human individuals. General observations from the study: Generally, estimated richness proved larger in naive subsets than it did in memory subsets. Among donors, sharing of clonotypes was expected to be affected by sequencing depth. The researchers took only blood, and tissue repertoires probably look different.

CDR1 SNHLY and CDR2 FYNNEI come from the germline V gene. The J segment lost 3 bases and the V segment lost 4 bases, leaving 7 bases of the junction unmatched. The CDR3 length is 15 residues. TCRdb's table, derived via immunoSEQ multiplex PCR, lists solely in-frame clones and lacks some. The sample lists about 870,000 clones, 92% occurring once. Naive CD8 cells, CD45RO-negative and positively selected for CCR7, excluded terminally differentiated effector memory CD45RA+ cells. Each sample came from a Caucasian adult donor living in Nashville, Tennessee. As concerns this clone: Its antigen is still unknown.

V usage is TRBV2 and J usage is TRBJ2-7; TRBD1 matches at 9 bases. Sequences were obtained from naive CD8+ T cells sorted from blood. This receptor was obtained from a man in his thirties or forties in good health. CDR3 nucleotides: TGTGCCAGCAGTGTCCTCCGGGACAGGGACTACGAGCAGTACTTC. It codes for CASSVLRDRDYEQYF.